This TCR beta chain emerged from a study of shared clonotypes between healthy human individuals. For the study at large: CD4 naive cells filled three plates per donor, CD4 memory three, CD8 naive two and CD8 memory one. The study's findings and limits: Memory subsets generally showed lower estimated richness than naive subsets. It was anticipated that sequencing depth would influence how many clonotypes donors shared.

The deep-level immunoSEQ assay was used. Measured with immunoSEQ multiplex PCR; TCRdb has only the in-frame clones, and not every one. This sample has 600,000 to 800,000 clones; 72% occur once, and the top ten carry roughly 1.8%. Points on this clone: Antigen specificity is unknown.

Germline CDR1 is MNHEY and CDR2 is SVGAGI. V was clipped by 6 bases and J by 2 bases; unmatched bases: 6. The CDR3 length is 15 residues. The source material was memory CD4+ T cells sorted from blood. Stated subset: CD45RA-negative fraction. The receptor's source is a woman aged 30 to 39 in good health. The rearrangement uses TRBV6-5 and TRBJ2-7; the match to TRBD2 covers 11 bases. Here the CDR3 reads CASSPVAGGPYEQYF. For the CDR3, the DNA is TGTGCCAGCAGCCCCGTAGCGGGAGGGCCCTACGAGCAGTACTTC.